Presented here are 31 T cell receptor beta chains from one specimen sequenced in a study of shared clonotypes between healthy human individuals. Sequencing used immunoSEQ multiplex PCR; TCRdb keeps in-frame clones, though not all of them. The table has some 1 million clones, 65% to 75% seen once. Sample: memory CD4+ T cells sorted from blood. Subset indicated: CD45RA-negative fraction. These receptors originate from a young man in good health.

The chain is built from TRBV2 and TRBJ1-4; D not certain. Looked up from germline, CDR1 is SNHLY and CDR2 is FYNNEI. The CDR3 sequence is 16 residues long. Trimming shortened V by 4 bases and J by 0 bases, and 12 bases separated the two germline ends. CDR3 sequence (DNA): TGTGCCAGCAGTGTCAGACAAACTACAACTAATGAAAAACTGTTTTTT. Its translation is CASSVRQTTTNEKLFF.

This clone was picked up one time. Compared with germline, one end of the junction differs, possibly owing to a read error. Written as DNA, the CDR3 is TGTGCTAGCAGGCTCCCGGTCGGGGAGACCCAGTACTTC. It translates to CASRLPVGETQYF. The chain joins TRBV7-7 to TRBJ2-5; D remains unclear. This CDR3 contains 13 residues. Looked up from germline, CDR1 is SSHAT and CDR2 is FNYEAQ (reference sequence).

V and J are TRBV5-6 and TRBJ2-7; D ambiguous. The CDR3 sequence is 16 residues long. Germline CDR1 and CDR2: SGHDT and YYEEEE. Trimming shortened V by 1 base and J by 2 bases, and 16 bases separated the two germline ends. For the CDR3, the DNA is TGTGCCAGCAGCTTGCGGTCCGGCACGTTCACCTACGAGCAGTACTTC. This encodes CASSLRSGTFTYEQYF.

The J gene is TRBJ2-2, the V gene TRBV5-4; tentative D call: TRBD2 (6 bases). V was pared by 1 base and J by 6 bases, with 10 bases between. The CDR3 runs to 14 residues. CDR1 is SGHNT and CDR2 is YYREEE in the germline V gene (reference sequence). CDR3 sequence: CASSLWGEPGELFF. The CDR3 coding sequence is TGTGCCAGCAGCTTGTGGGGGGAACCCGGGGAGCTGTTTTTT.

The chain is built from TRBV6-1 and TRBJ1-3; a possible D gene is TRBD1 (6 bases). Trimming took 1 base from V and 4 from J, leaving 11 bases between them. In germline, CDR1 is MNHNS, CDR2 SASEGT. The CDR3 loop spans 15 amino acids. The DNA of the CDR3 is TGTGCCAGCAGTGAAGATGGGACACGGGGAAACACCATATATTTT. Protein product: CASSEDGTRGNTIYF.

The chain joins TRBV7-9 to TRBJ2-2; no firm D call. V dropped 6 bases and J dropped 6 bases, with 8 bases sitting between them. The CDR3 loop spans 12 amino acids. Germline V lookup: CDR1 SEHNR, CDR2 FQNEAQ (reference sequence). The CDR3 spells CASSSQAGELFF. The CDR3 coding sequence is TGTGCCAGCAGTTCTCAGGCCGGGGAGCTGTTTTTT.

The gene calls are TRBV5-1 and TRBJ2-5; TRBD1 aligns across 10 bases. Germline lookup yields CDR1 SGHRS and CDR2 YFSETQ. The CDR3 has 15 residues. J was trimmed by 5 bases and V by 4 bases; bases with no gene match: 8. As DNA, the CDR3 is TGCGCCAGCAGCGTTTCGACAGGGGGCGGTGAGACCCAGTACTTC. Residues: CASSVSTGGGETQYF.

The CDR3: CASSLVRESFYGYTF. The DNA of the CDR3 is TGTGCCAGCAGCTTAGTCAGGGAGTCTTTCTATGGCTACACCTTC. This sequence joins TRBV7-2 and TRBJ1-2, with D perhaps matching TRBD1 (5 bases). Trimming shortened V by 1 base and J by 4 bases, and 13 bases separated the two germline ends. Germline loops: CDR1 SGHTA, CDR2 FQGNSA. The CDR3 has 15 amino acids.

The chain uses TRBV5-1 and TRBJ2-7, with unresolved D. The germline V gene encodes CDR1 SGHRS and CDR2 YFSETQ. V was trimmed by 4 bases and J by 5 bases, leaving 16 bases between them. There are 14 residues in the CDR3. CDR3 protein: CASSPGLSRHEQYF. In DNA, the CDR3 is TGCGCCAGCAGCCCCGGGCTTAGCCGGCACGAGCAGTACTTC.

This clone has just a few counts. V is TRBV19 and J is TRBJ2-1, with D unresolved. The CDR3 totals 15 residues. V was clipped by 7 bases and J by 2 bases, with 15 bases between them. Germline V gene data show CDR1 as LNHDA and CDR2 as SQIVND (reference sequence). The CDR3: CASNPGSPAYNEQFF. The DNA for the CDR3 is TGTGCCAGTAACCCGGGTAGTCCCGCCTACAATGAGCAGTTCTTC. Looking up the rest from reference TRBV19 and TRBJ2-1 gives the full variable domain: DGGITQSPKYLFRKEGQNVTLSCEQNLNHDAMYWYRQDPGQGLRLIYYSQIVNDFQKGDIAEGYSVSREKKESFPLTVTSAQKNPTAFYLCASNPGSPAYNEQFFGPGTRLTVL.

V gene TRBV7-9 combines with J gene TRBJ2-5, with 8 bases lining up with TRBD1. This CDR3 contains 12 residues. Germline loops: CDR1 SEHNR, CDR2 FQNEAQ (reference sequence). J gave up 7 bases and V 5 bases, and 3 bases lay outside the gene matches. The CDR3 coding sequence is TGTGCCAGCAGCCCCGGACAGGGGACCCAGTACTTC. Translating it yields CASSPGQGTQYF.

The chain combines TRBV28 with TRBJ2-1; D is perhaps TRBD2 (6 bases). From germline, CDR1 is MDHEN and CDR2 SYDVKM. Trimming shortened V by 4 bases and J by 3 bases, and 13 bases separated the two germline ends. This CDR3 is built from 15 residues. The CDR3 spells CASSSGTHLYNEQFF. In DNA form, the CDR3 reads TGTGCCAGCAGTTCCGGGACTCACCTCTACAATGAGCAGTTCTTC.

This clone was detected only a few times. In the same sample, other DNA sequences code for this CDR3. The chain links TRBV27 to TRBJ2-7; no clear D gene. The length of the CDR3 is 14 residues. Germline V gene data show CDR1 as MNHEY and CDR2 as SMNVEV (reference sequence). Trimming shortened V by 4 bases and J by 0 bases, and 10 bases separated the two germline ends. The CDR3 region is CASSSRVSSYEQYF. The CDR3 nucleotides are TGTGCCAGCAGTTCAAGGGTAAGCTCCTACGAGCAGTACTTC.

The chain carries TRBV29-1 and TRBJ2-1; 16 bases match TRBD2. The CDR3 sequence is 16 residues long. CDR1 and CDR2 (germline): SQVTM, ANQGSEA. V was pared by 6 bases and J by 7 bases, with 9 bases of the junction left unmatched. The chain's CDR3 is CSVTQGLAGGRNEQFF. Here the CDR3 DNA reads TGCAGCGTCACCCAGGGACTAGCGGGAGGGCGGAATGAGCAGTTCTTC.

V usage is TRBV5-1 and J usage is TRBJ2-6, with 8 bases identical to TRBD1. The V and J ends lost 3 bases and 4 bases, in that order; junction bases with no gene match: 3. Germline lookup yields CDR1 SGHRS and CDR2 YFSETQ. This CDR3 has 15 amino acids. CDR3 sequence: CASSSQGVGANVLTF. CDR3 DNA: TGCGCCAGCAGCTCACAGGGGGTCGGGGCCAACGTCCTGACTTTC.

This sequence joins TRBV30 and TRBJ2-4; TRBD1 aligns across 7 bases. V was pared by 4 bases and J by 2 bases, with 11 bases of the junction left unmatched. This CDR3 is 16 amino acids long. Germline assignment: CDR1 GTSNPN and CDR2 SVGIG (reference sequence). The CDR3 DNA reads TGTGCCTGGAACCACGACAGGGCAAAGTCCAAAAACATTCAGTACTTC. Translated, it gives CAWNHDRAKSKNIQYF. The variable domain in full, completed from reference TRBV30 and TRBJ2-4, reads SQTIHQWPATLVQPVGSPLSLECTVEGTSNPNLYWYRQAAGRGLQLLFYSVGIGQISSEVPQNLSASRPQDRQFILSSKKLLLSDSGFYLCAWNHDRAKSKNIQYFGAGTRLSVL.

V usage is TRBV21-1 and J usage is TRBJ1-1. TRBV21-1 constitutes a pseudogene. The CDR3 contains 20 residues. DNA of the CDR3: TGTGCCAGCAGCAAAATGGGGCCCGTGTTTGGAGGTTCGATGAACACTGAAGCTTTCTTT. It encodes CASSKMGPVFGGSMNTEAFF.

The V gene is TRBV9, the J gene TRBJ1-5; 7 positions agree with TRBD1. Germline values: CDR1 SGDLS, CDR2 YYNGEE. The length of the CDR3 is 15 residues. Trimming took 0 bases from V and 4 from J; bases not matched to a gene: 4. The CDR3 sequence: CASSVGDSSNQPQHF. CDR3 nucleotide sequence: TGTGCCAGCAGCGTAGGGGACAGTAGTAATCAGCCCCAGCATTTT.

V is TRBV10-1 and J is TRBJ2-2; D not resolved. Trimming left V 0 bases short and J 13 bases short, with 12 bases between. CDR1 and CDR2 from the germline V gene are WNHNN and SYGVQD (reference sequence). This CDR3 has 13 amino acids. The CDR3 reads CASSESPGSGLFF. The CDR3 nucleotides are TGCGCCAGCAGTGAGTCGCCCGGGTCGGGGCTGTTTTTT.

The chain couples TRBV6-1 to TRBJ2-3; D is possibly TRBD1 (6 bases). Trimming left V 8 bases short and J 2 bases short, with 17 bases between. The CDR3 spans 15 residues. Germline V gene lookup returns CDR1 MNHNS and CDR2 SASEGT. The CDR3 nucleotides read TGTGCCAGCGGAAAGTTTACAGGGAACACAGATACGCAGTATTTT. Its translation is CASGKFTGNTDTQYF.

The chain combines TRBV19 with TRBJ1-2; 7 bases match TRBD1. The V and J ends lost 3 bases and 6 bases, in that order; junction bases with no gene match: 10. CDR1 is LNHDA and CDR2 is SQIVND in the germline V gene (reference sequence). The CDR3 length is 15 residues. Here the CDR3 reads CASSIWGGGMNGYTF. The CDR3 region has the DNA TGTGCCAGTAGTATCTGGGGAGGGGGCATGAATGGCTACACCTTC.

The CDR3 is CASSDPLTGMSPTF. The CDR3 nucleotides are TGTGCCAGCAGTGATCCATTGACAGGGATGTCACCCACCTTC. The rearrangement links TRBV6-1 to TRBJ1-2; 7 bases align to TRBD1. The CDR3 is 14 residues long. V gave up 3 bases and J gave up 13 bases; unmatched junction bases: 14. The germline gives CDR1 MNHNS, CDR2 SASEGT.

V gene TRBV5-4 combines with J gene TRBJ1-5, with 8 bases identical to TRBD1. This CDR3 has 15 amino acids. The germline CDR1 and CDR2 sequences are SGHNT and YYREEE (reference sequence). V lost 4 bases and J lost 2; bases outside the gene matches: 5. CDR3 sequence (DNA): TGTGCCAGCAGCAGCGGACAGGGCCGCAATCAGCCCCAGCATTTT. Translating gives CASSSGQGRNQPQHF.

This sequence joins TRBV9 and TRBJ1-1, with no clear D. This CDR3 is built from 13 residues. The V gene's germline CDR1 is SGDLS and CDR2 YYNGEE. V lost 1 base to trimming and J lost 2 bases, with 6 bases between them. This CDR3 is CASSVKSNTEAFF. CDR3 sequence (DNA): TGTGCCAGCAGCGTAAAGAGTAACACTGAAGCTTTCTTT. The full variable domain, with the rest looked up from reference TRBV9 and TRBJ1-1, is DSGVTQTPKHLITATGQRVTLRCSPRSGDLSVYWYQQSLDQGLQFLIQYYNGEERAKGNILERFSAQQFPDLHSELNLSSLELGDSALYFCASSVKSNTEAFFGQGTRLTVV.

The rearrangement joins TRBV5-1 to TRBJ2-2; TRBD2 agrees at 14 bases. The germline V gene has CDR1 SGHRS and CDR2 YFSETQ. V was clipped by 3 bases and J by 13 bases; unmatched bases: 8. The CDR3 totals 15 residues. The CDR3 coding sequence is TGCGCCAGCAGCTCCTCGACTAGCGGGAGGGGTATGCTGTTTTTT. Translation gives CASSSSTSGRGMLFF.

J is TRBJ2-5 and V is TRBV28; D possibly uses TRBD1 or TRBD2 (5 bases each). CDR3 length: 17 residues. Germline loops: CDR1 MDHEN, CDR2 SYDVKM. With 1 base removed from V and 2 bases from J, the gap between germline ends came to 17 bases. This chain's CDR3 is CASSLSGFRGLQETQYF. For the CDR3, the DNA is TGTGCCAGCAGTTTATCGGGGTTTAGGGGCCTGCAAGAGACCCAGTACTTC.

The chain uses TRBV6-5 and TRBJ1-6; 9 nucleotides agree with TRBD1. The germline V gene has CDR1 MNHEY and CDR2 SVGAGI. CDR3 length: 13 residues. The V and J ends lost 10 bases and 8 bases, in that order; junction bases with no gene match: 6. The CDR3 is CATRTGDHSPLHF. In DNA form, the CDR3 reads TGTGCCACCCGGACAGGGGATCATTCACCCCTCCACTTT.

This clone was detected once. Here the CDR3 reads CASSIPGAGLVGTEAFF. The CDR3, as DNA: TGTGCCAGCAGCATCCCAGGGGCAGGGCTCGTGGGCACTGAAGCTTTCTTT. This chain links TRBV25-1 with TRBJ1-1; maybe TRBD1 (6 bases). The germline V and J ends were trimmed by 6 bases and 4 bases, with 24 bases remaining between them. CDR1 MGHDK and CDR2 SYGVNS come from the germline V gene. The CDR3 contains 17 residues.

The chain uses TRBV7-2 and TRBJ2-2; weak D call: TRBD1 (6 bases). From germline, CDR1 is SGHTA and CDR2 FQGNSA. The CDR3 has 15 residues. The V gene lost 1 base and the J gene lost 7 bases, with 13 bases spanning the gap. DNA for the CDR3: TGTGCCAGCAGCTTAGAGGTGGGGGCAAGCGGGGAGCTGTTTTTT. As protein: CASSLEVGASGELFF. The full variable domain, completed using reference TRBV7-2 and TRBJ2-2, is GAGVSQSPSNKVTEKGKDVELRCDPISGHTALYWYRQSLGQGLEFLIYFQGNSAPDKSGLPSDRFSAERTGGSVSTLTIQRTQQEDSAVYLCASSLEVGASGELFFGEGSRLTVL.

This rearrangement joins TRBV19 to TRBJ1-1, with D uncertain. Trimming stripped 4 bases from V and 6 bases from J, with 9 bases between. This CDR3 is built from 12 residues. CDR1 is LNHDA, CDR2 SQIVND, per germline (reference sequence). CDR3 in DNA: TGTGCCAGTAGTACATATACAGCTGAAGCTTTCTTT. Its protein product is CASSTYTAEAFF.

The chain combines TRBV5-1 with TRBJ2-7; 8 nucleotides align to TRBD1. V was clipped by 4 bases and J by 0 bases; unmatched bases: 27. Germline V gene sequence: CDR1 SGHRS, CDR2 YFSETQ. This CDR3 contains 22 residues. The CDR3 region is CASSQVPWFDVGQGSSSYEQYF. In nucleotides, the CDR3 is TGCGCCAGCAGCCAGGTACCTTGGTTTGATGTAGGACAGGGATCGAGCTCCTACGAGCAGTACTTC.